The 18 T cell receptor beta chains presented below share a single source sample, sequenced in a study of OX40 agonist ivuxolimab in advanced cancers. Profiling relied on immunoSEQ multiplex PCR, and the TCRdb table lists in-frame clones only, not all of them. Of about 70,000 clones in the sample, 86% were seen once. This specimen consisted of CD4+ or CD8+ T cells sorted from blood, obtained in a trial of the OX40 agonist ivuxolimab. These TCRs come from an adult with an advanced solid tumor such as melanoma, head and neck, liver or kidney cancer.

V is TRBV15 and J is TRBJ2-1; 12 bases agree with TRBD2. J lost 7 bases, V lost 4 bases, and 8 bases had no gene match. The CDR3 has 16 amino acids. Germline CDR1 and CDR2: LNHNV and YYDKDF (reference sequence). The CDR3 DNA is TGTGCCACCAGCATCACGACTAGCGGGAGATGGAATGAGCAGTTCTTC. Amino acid sequence: CATSITTSGRWNEQFF.

The genes are TRBV28 and TRBJ2-2; 9 bases are a match to TRBD1. In germline, CDR1 is MDHEN, CDR2 SYDVKM. After removal of 3 bases from V and 15 bases from J, the junction contained 5 bases not matched to a gene. This CDR3 comprises 12 residues. The CDR3 loop reads CASSLVGQGMFF. The CDR3 coding sequence is TGTGCCAGCAGTTTGGTGGGACAGGGAATGTTTTTT.

The chain is built from TRBV2 and TRBJ1-5; 9 bases line up with TRBD1. V was clipped by 6 bases and J by 4 bases; unmatched bases: 1. Germline V gene data show CDR1 as SNHLY and CDR2 as FYNNEI. The CDR3 is 13 amino acids. The CDR3 coding sequence is TGTGCCAGCAGGGGACAGGGTAATCAGCCCCAGCATTTT. It codes for CASRGQGNQPQHF.

This clone was observed a few times. The rearrangement joins TRBV29-1 to TRBJ1-2, with D hard to call. Germline V gene sequence: CDR1 SQVTM, CDR2 ANQGSEA. Trimming pared 0 bases from V and 3 bases from J, leaving 11 bases between. This CDR3 has 14 amino acids. The chain's CDR3 is CSVEEGFPDYGYTF. CDR3 bases: TGCAGCGTTGAAGAGGGGTTCCCCGACTATGGCTACACCTTC.

The V gene is TRBV7-7, the J gene TRBJ2-3; no clear D gene. CDR1 and CDR2 from the germline V gene are SSHAT and FNYEAQ (reference sequence). The length of the CDR3 is 13 residues. V was pared by 5 bases and J by 3 bases, with 9 bases between. CDR3 nucleotide sequence: TGTGCCAGCAGCCCCTCTGGGACAGATACGCAGTATTTT. This encodes CASSPSGTDTQYF.

The CDR3 loop is CSVGMELVYGYTF. CDR3 nucleotides: TGCAGCGTTGGAATGGAGTTGGTCTATGGCTACACCTTC. The J gene is TRBJ1-2, the V gene TRBV29-1; D is ambiguous. The CDR3 spans 13 residues. V was pared by 4 bases and J by 4 bases, with 13 bases between. CDR1 is SQVTM, CDR2 ANQGSEA, per germline.

CDR3 sequence: CASSPLGTGLNTQYF. CDR3 DNA sequence: TGTGCCAGCAGTCCCCTTGGGACAGGGCTAAATACGCAGTATTTT. J is TRBJ2-3 and V is TRBV6-5, with 9 bases that match TRBD1. The V and J ends lost 5 bases and 7 bases, in that order; junction bases with no gene match: 10. The CDR3 is 15 amino acids. CDR1 and CDR2 from the germline V gene are MNHEY and SVGAGI.

The chain combines TRBV5-1 with TRBJ2-2; no clear D gene. Trimming shortened V by 2 bases and J by 0 bases, and 8 bases separated the two germline ends. Germline V gene lookup returns CDR1 SGHRS and CDR2 YFSETQ. The CDR3 has 15 amino acids. The CDR3, as DNA: TGCGCCAGCAGCTTCGGTAGTGCGAACACCGGGGAGCTGTTTTTT. Protein: CASSFGSANTGELFF.

The V and J genes are TRBV5-1 and TRBJ2-7; D may be TRBD1 (6 bases). V lost 0 bases, J lost 6 bases, and 13 bases lay in between. CDR1 is SGHRS, CDR2 YFSETQ, per germline. The CDR3 has 14 amino acids. The CDR3 bases are TGCGCCAGCAGCTTGGCGGCAGGGGCGGGCGAGCAGTACTTC. Protein product: CASSLAAGAGEQYF.

V gene TRBV15 combines with J gene TRBJ1-5, with D tentatively TRBD1 (6 bases). This CDR3 has 16 amino acids. Deletions cut 0 bases from V and 5 bases from J, with 14 bases between. The germline V gene encodes CDR1 LNHNV and CDR2 YYDKDF (reference sequence). CDR3 amino acids: CATSRDQGTPDQPQHF. CDR3 DNA: TGTGCCACCAGCAGAGATCAAGGGACACCCGATCAGCCCCAGCATTTT.

This chain joins TRBV27 and TRBJ2-5; D is undetermined. The V end lost 2 bases, the J end lost 6 bases, and 7 bases lay between the germline ends. This CDR3 is 12 amino acids long. CDR1 is MNHEY, CDR2 SMNVEV, per germline (reference sequence). CDR3 residues: CASSLTGKTQYF. The CDR3 bases are TGTGCCAGCAGTTTAACTGGAAAGACCCAGTACTTC.

The CDR3 here is CASSARTGYEQYF. The CDR3 DNA follows: TGTGCCAGCAGCGCCCGGACGGGCTACGAGCAGTACTTC. The J gene is TRBJ2-7, the V gene TRBV2, with D hard to call. Looked up from germline, CDR1 is SNHLY and CDR2 is FYNNEI. V was clipped by 6 bases and J by 3 bases, with 12 bases between them. The CDR3 consists of 13 residues.

V and J are TRBV28 and TRBJ2-3; 13 nucleotides line up with TRBD2. The CDR3 loop spans 15 amino acids. CDR1 and CDR2 from the germline V gene are MDHEN and SYDVKM. The CDR3 loop reads CAAGLAGISTDTQYF. CDR3 nucleotides: TGTGCGGCGGGACTAGCGGGAATTAGCACAGATACGCAGTATTTT.

The chain carries TRBV28 and TRBJ1-5; 7 bases match TRBD1. Trimming cost V 4 bases and J 7 bases; bases outside gene matches: 16. Per the germline V gene, CDR1 is MDHEN and CDR2 is SYDVKM. The CDR3 loop spans 17 amino acids. The DNA of the CDR3 is TGTGCCAGCAGTTCCGACAGGGTTGGGGCTATGGGGCAGCCCCAGCATTTT. Its protein product is CASSSDRVGAMGQPQHF.

The chain recombines TRBV4-1 with TRBJ2-3, with a weak D call TRBD2 (7 bases). The germline V and J ends were trimmed by 2 bases and 5 bases, with 17 bases remaining between them. This CDR3 has 16 amino acids. Germline V gene data show CDR1 as MGHRA and CDR2 as YSYEKL. CDR3 amino acids: CASSQSLAGAVDTQYF. CDR3 sequence (DNA): TGCGCCAGCAGCCAATCTCTCGCGGGGGCAGTAGATACGCAGTATTTT.

For the CDR3, the DNA is TGTGCCAGTAGTTCCAACATCGCAACTAATGAAAAACTGTTTTTT. This sequence encodes CASSSNIATNEKLFF. The genes are TRBV19 and TRBJ1-4; D remains ambiguous. The germline gives CDR1 LNHDA, CDR2 SQIVND (reference sequence). Trimming removed 5 bases at V and 0 bases at J, with 10 bases between. The CDR3 extends over 15 amino acids.

V gene TRBV19 combines with J gene TRBJ2-1; 7 bases line up with TRBD2. The CDR3 spans 18 residues. V was pared by 3 bases and J by 0 bases, with 11 bases of the junction left unmatched. Germline values: CDR1 LNHDA, CDR2 SQIVND (reference sequence). CDR3 sequence reads: CASSIKRGPFSSYNEQFF. In nucleotides, the CDR3 is TGTGCCAGTAGTATCAAGCGGGGTCCCTTTAGCTCCTACAATGAGCAGTTCTTC.

V is TRBV13 and J is TRBJ2-3; D is unclear. Trimming took off 0 bases at V and 3 bases at J, with 7 bases between the two ends. Germline-derived CDR1 and CDR2 are PRHDT and FYEKMQ (reference sequence). The CDR3 extends over 14 amino acids. The CDR3 DNA is TGTGCCAGCAGCTTAGGACAGATTACAGATACGCAGTATTTT. This encodes CASSLGQITDTQYF.